This T cell receptor beta chain emerged from a study of cytomegalovirus exposure and HLA in healthy donors. Study details: Early release data held about 85 million unique TCRs from HLA-typed donors. Findings and limits, study-wide: The study flagged about 150 TCR beta chains as cytomegalovirus-associated. Reported results showed that the classifier diagnosed cytomegalovirus status with high specificity and sensitivity.

From germline, CDR1 is LGHNA and CDR2 YNFKEQ. Trimming removed 1 base from V and 0 bases from J; junction bases left unmatched: 11. The CDR3 is made up of 19 amino acids. Of note for this clone: Its target is unknown.

The PCR used 60 Vbeta and 13 Jbeta primers. Clones were read by immunoSEQ multiplex PCR, and TCRdb kept only the in-frame ones, dropping some. The sample consists of 100,000 to 150,000 clones, 70% to 85% of them appearing once. Source material: PBMCs. The TCR comes from a woman aged 45-60 years in good health and CMV-seronegative. The chain couples TRBV4-2 to TRBJ1-3, with 8 bases identical to TRBD1. This CDR3 reads CASSQAQTGASRSGNTIYF. CDR3 DNA sequence: TGTGCCAGCAGCCAAGCCCAGACAGGGGCTTCCCGCTCTGGAAACACCATATATTTT.